This T cell receptor beta chain was recorded in a study of T cell changes during pregnancy in multiple sclerosis. This table comes from immunoSEQ multiplex PCR, and its TCRdb copy is limited to in-frame clones, with some not included. The table includes tens of thousands of clones, 90% to 95% detected once. With V trimmed by 4 bases and J by 4 bases, 13 bases remained unmatched. CDR1 and CDR2 from the germline V gene are SGDLS and YYNGEE. CDR3 length: 16 residues. The material was peripheral blood, obtained after pregnancy. The V and J genes are TRBV9 and TRBJ1-2; TRBD1 agrees at 7 bases. The sequence was collected from a female donor with multiple sclerosis, enrolled in a pregnancy study. CDR3 region: CASSYTGTDRTYGYTF. CDR3 DNA: TGTGCCAGCAGCTACACGGGGACAGACCGAACCTATGGCTACACCTTC.